Below are 24 T cell receptor beta chains sequenced from a single sample in a study of blood T cell repertoires in COVID-19. Sequenced by immunoSEQ multiplex PCR; TCRdb stores in-frame clones only, minus some. Of around 450,000 clones in the sample, around 89% were seen once. Source material: peripheral blood. Receptor source: a woman aged 25 to 39 with acute or convalescent COVID-19.

This chain links TRBV7-2 with TRBJ2-7, with D perhaps TRBD2 (6 bases). Germline V gene data show CDR1 as SGHTA and CDR2 as FQGNSA. Trimming stripped 0 bases from V and 3 bases from J, with 6 bases between. The CDR3 is 13 amino acids. DNA of the CDR3: TGTGCCAGCAGCTTAGCGGGGGGCTACGAGCAGTACTTC. Its translation is CASSLAGGYEQYF.

This sequence joins TRBV9 and TRBJ2-5; D not resolved. This CDR3 contains 11 residues. Trimming took off 5 bases at V and 7 bases at J, with 9 bases between the two ends. CDR1 is SGDLS, CDR2 YYNGEE, per germline. The CDR3 reads CASSTLRTQYF. The CDR3 region has the DNA TGTGCCAGCAGTACCCTGCGGACCCAGTACTTC. The full variable domain, its missing parts supplied by reference TRBV9 and TRBJ2-5, is DSGVTQTPKHLITATGQRVTLRCSPRSGDLSVYWYQQSLDQGLQFLIQYYNGEERAKGNILERFSAQQFPDLHSELNLSSLELGDSALYFCASSTLRTQYFGPGTRLLVL.

The chain recombines TRBV7-9 with TRBJ1-2; TRBD1 aligns across 10 bases. The CDR3 consists of 14 residues. With V trimmed by 5 bases and J by 4 bases, 4 bases remained unmatched. Looked up from germline, CDR1 is SEHNR and CDR2 is FQNEAQ (reference sequence). The CDR3, as DNA: TGTGCCAGCAGCGAGGGACAGGGGATCTATGGCTACACCTTC. This codes for CASSEGQGIYGYTF.

The J gene is TRBJ2-7, the V gene TRBV9; 9 bases fit TRBD1. CDR1 is SGDLS, CDR2 YYNGEE, per germline. This CDR3 contains 15 residues. The ends lost 3 bases at V and 6 bases at J; junction bases unmatched: 10. The DNA of the CDR3 is TGTGCCAGCAGCGCTGACGGGACAGGGCATTTCGAGCAGTACTTC. Protein: CASSADGTGHFEQYF.

As DNA, the CDR3 is TGTGCCAGCAGTGACGAGGTCCCCTACAATGAGCAGTTCTTC. Translation: CASSDEVPYNEQFF. The chain recombines TRBV6-1 with TRBJ2-1; no clear D gene. The V gene's germline CDR1 is MNHNS and CDR2 SASEGT. The CDR3 loop spans 14 amino acids. V lost 3 bases to trimming and J lost 2 bases, with 8 bases between them.

The chain links TRBV5-4 to TRBJ1-2; D is perhaps TRBD1 (6 bases). The CDR3 runs to 13 residues. Trimming stripped 4 bases from V and 3 bases from J, with 10 bases between. Germline V gene data show CDR1 as SGHNT and CDR2 as YYREEE (reference sequence). This CDR3 reads CASSPGQHYGYTF. In DNA, the CDR3 is TGTGCCAGCAGCCCCGGACAGCACTATGGCTACACCTTC.

The genes are TRBV20-1 and TRBJ2-5; D remains unclear. Trimming removed 5 bases at V and 3 bases at J, with 7 bases between. There are 11 residues in the CDR3. CDR1 and CDR2 (germline): DFQATT, SNEGSKA (reference sequence). CDR3 sequence reads: CSAHKKETQYF. CDR3 DNA: TGCAGTGCTCACAAAAAAGAGACCCAGTACTTC.

J is TRBJ1-1 and V is TRBV6-5, with D perhaps TRBD1 (6 bases). With 6 bases removed from V and 10 bases from J, the gap between germline ends came to 18 bases. This CDR3 is built from 13 residues. The germline CDR1 and CDR2 sequences are MNHEY and SVGAGI. CDR3 loop: CASSSTGTITAFF. Written as DNA, the CDR3 is TGTGCCAGCAGCTCCACCGGGACAATTACAGCTTTCTTT.

This chain links TRBV7-3 with TRBJ1-1; TRBD1 agrees at 8 bases. The CDR3 consists of 13 residues. J was trimmed by 4 bases and V by 4 bases; bases with no gene match: 2. CDR1 and CDR2 (germline): SGHTA, FQGTGA. For the CDR3, the DNA is TGTGCCAGCAGCTCAGACAGGGGCACTGAAGCTTTCTTT. It yields the protein CASSSDRGTEAFF.

This chain connects TRBV4-1 to TRBJ2-2; 9 bases are a match to TRBD1. CDR1 and CDR2 from the germline V gene are MGHRA and YSYEKL. This CDR3 is 16 amino acids long. Trimming took 4 bases from V and 6 from J; bases not matched to a gene: 9. Here the CDR3 DNA reads TGCGCCAGCAGCCTGACAGGGGGGACGTCCGCCGGGGAGCTGTTTTTT. It encodes CASSLTGGTSAGELFF.

V gene TRBV6-6 combines with J gene TRBJ1-6; the D gene is possibly TRBD1 (6 bases). This CDR3 region has 14 residues. Deletions cut 7 bases from V and 7 bases from J, with 14 bases between. From germline, CDR1 is MNHNY and CDR2 SVGAGI (reference sequence). The CDR3 is CASNPGQKNSPLHF. The CDR3 coding sequence is TGTGCCAGCAACCCGGGACAAAAAAATTCACCCCTCCACTTT.

This clone was observed a single time. The CDR3 region is CASRGQDEQYF. The CDR3 DNA is TGTGCCAGCAGGGGCCAGGACGAGCAGTACTTC. V is TRBV21-1 and J is TRBJ2-7; the D call TRBD1 from the table was never checked on the DNA. TRBV21-1 is noted as a pseudogene. CDR3 length equals 11 residues.

The chain is built from TRBV28 and TRBJ1-3; 7 positions match TRBD1. Germline V gives CDR1 MDHEN, CDR2 SYDVKM. V lost 1 base to trimming and J lost 4 bases; unmatched junction nucleotides: 7. The CDR3 covers 16 residues. Here the CDR3 DNA reads TGTGCCAGCAGTTTATCCAGGGGGTTTTCCGGAAACACCATATATTTT. It encodes CASSLSRGFSGNTIYF.

This chain connects TRBV11-1 to TRBJ2-3; D remains ambiguous. The CDR3 is made up of 16 amino acids. CDR1 is SGHAT and CDR2 is FQDESV in the germline V gene (reference sequence). The germline V and J ends were trimmed by 5 bases and 0 bases, with 15 bases remaining between them. The CDR3 DNA is TGTGCCAGCAGCCCTTGGTTCGGTGCTAGCACAGATACGCAGTATTTT. It encodes CASSPWFGASTDTQYF.

The gene calls are TRBV10-3 and TRBJ1-1, with 11 bases fitting TRBD1. With 10 bases clipped from V and 6 bases from J, the junction kept 10 bases outside the gene matches. Germline V gives CDR1 ENHRY, CDR2 SYGVKD. The CDR3 runs to 14 residues. Here the CDR3 reads CATLGGTGGSEAFF. The CDR3 DNA reads TGTGCCACCTTAGGAGGGACAGGGGGATCTGAAGCTTTCTTT.

V gene TRBV2 combines with J gene TRBJ2-3, with 9 bases matching TRBD2. The CDR3 has 12 amino acids. The J segment lost 10 bases and the V segment lost 7 bases, leaving 6 bases of the junction unmatched. Germline V gene lookup returns CDR1 SNHLY and CDR2 FYNNEI. The CDR3 spells CASTPERGAQYF. DNA of the CDR3: TGTGCCAGCACTCCGGAGCGGGGGGCGCAGTATTTT. The entire variable domain, with the rest obtained from reference TRBV2 and TRBJ2-3, is as follows: EPEVTQTPSHQVTQMGQEVILRCVPISNHLYFYWYRQILGQKVEFLVSFYNNEISEKSEIFDDQFSVERPDGSNFTLKIRSTKLEDSAMYFCASTPERGAQYFGPGTRLTVL.

The J gene is TRBJ2-3, the V gene TRBV29-1; D is uncertain. The germline V gene has CDR1 SQVTM and CDR2 ANQGSEA. The CDR3 extends over 15 amino acids. Trimming took 7 bases from V and 0 from J, leaving 17 bases between them. CDR3 amino acids: CSAFTLKPSTDTQYF. The CDR3 bases are TGCAGCGCCTTTACTTTAAAACCTAGCACAGATACGCAGTATTTT.

This chain connects TRBV6-5 to TRBJ1-1, with TRBD1 matching 10 bases. The CDR3 sequence is 13 residues long. Germline values: CDR1 MNHEY, CDR2 SVGAGI. V dropped 6 bases and J dropped 11; count of bases not matched to a gene: 9. The CDR3: CASSRGQGTRAFF. For the CDR3, the DNA is TGTGCCAGCAGCCGGGGACAGGGGACTCGGGCTTTCTTT.

The table lists this clone with a count of one. This chain connects TRBV6-5 to TRBJ2-1; unclear D gene. Germline CDR1 and CDR2: MNHEY and SVGAGI. Trimming left V 6 bases short and J 2 bases short, with 8 bases between. The CDR3 runs to 13 residues. CDR3 residues: CASSPFPYNEQFF. In DNA form, the CDR3 reads TGTGCCAGCAGCCCCTTTCCCTACAATGAGCAGTTCTTC.

This clone was seen just once. The chain is built from TRBV15 and TRBJ2-3, with D perhaps TRBD2 (7 bases). The V end lost 5 bases, the J end lost 4 bases, and 13 bases lay between the germline ends. CDR1 LNHNV and CDR2 YYDKDF come from the germline V gene (reference sequence). This CDR3 comprises 14 residues. The DNA of the CDR3 is TGTGCCACCAGCGGGGGGGCATCGTCAGATACGCAGTATTTT. Amino acid sequence: CATSGGASSDTQYF.

This chain connects TRBV6-1 to TRBJ2-3; D is possibly TRBD2 (6 bases). Germline V gene sequence: CDR1 MNHNS, CDR2 SASEGT. The CDR3 loop spans 16 amino acids. Between the trimmed V and J ends, which lost 3 bases and 2 bases, there was a span of 15 bases. For the CDR3, the DNA is TGTGCCAGCAGTGACATAGGGCGGGGTCTCACAGATACGCAGTATTTT. Translating gives CASSDIGRGLTDTQYF.

J is TRBJ2-7 and V is TRBV6-5; 8 nucleotides match TRBD1. The CDR3 sequence is 14 residues long. Germline loops: CDR1 MNHEY, CDR2 SVGAGI. With 3 bases clipped from V and 5 bases from J, the junction kept 6 bases outside the gene matches. The CDR3 DNA reads as TGTGCCAGCAGTTATCGGGGCAGGGGGCACGAGCAGTACTTC. Amino acid sequence: CASSYRGRGHEQYF.

The chain links TRBV7-9 to TRBJ1-2, with 7 positions matching TRBD1. CDR1 SEHNR and CDR2 FQNEAQ come from the germline V gene (reference sequence). V shed 5 bases, J shed 0 bases, and the junction held 6 bases outside the gene matches. The CDR3 sequence is 15 residues long. The CDR3 DNA follows: TGTGCCAGCAGCCTTGACAGGGCCTCTAACTATGGCTACACCTTC. Translation: CASSLDRASNYGYTF.

This clone was seen a single time. Other DNA variants within this sample encode the same CDR3. The chain has TRBV6-5 and TRBJ1-6; D is ambiguous. The V end lost 8 bases, the J end lost 2 bases, and 10 bases lay between the germline ends. The germline V gene has CDR1 MNHEY and CDR2 SVGAGI. This CDR3 has 14 residues. CDR3 DNA: TGTGCCAGCTCGTCGGGTCCCTATAATTCACCCCTCCACTTT. This codes for CASSSGPYNSPLHF.